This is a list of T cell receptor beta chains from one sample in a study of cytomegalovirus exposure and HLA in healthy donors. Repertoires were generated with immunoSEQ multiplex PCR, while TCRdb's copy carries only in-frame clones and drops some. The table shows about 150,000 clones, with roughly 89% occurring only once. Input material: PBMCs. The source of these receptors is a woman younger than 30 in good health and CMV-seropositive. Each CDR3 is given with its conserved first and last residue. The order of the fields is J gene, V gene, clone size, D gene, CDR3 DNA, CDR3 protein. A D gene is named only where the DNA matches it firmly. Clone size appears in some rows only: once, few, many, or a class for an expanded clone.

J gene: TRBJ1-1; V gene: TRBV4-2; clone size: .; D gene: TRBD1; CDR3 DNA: TGTGCCAGCAGCCTTGTTGACAGGGGGCAGGTTGAAGCTTTCTTT; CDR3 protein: CASSLVDRGQVEAFF
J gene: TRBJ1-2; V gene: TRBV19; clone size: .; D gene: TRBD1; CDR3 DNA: TGTGCCAGTAGTAGGGGACAGGCGACCAACTATGGCTACACCTTC; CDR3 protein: CASSRGQATNYGYTF
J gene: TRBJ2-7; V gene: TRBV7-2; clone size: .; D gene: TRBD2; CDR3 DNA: TGTGCCAGCAGCCCGACTAGCGGGCTGTACGAGCAGTACTTC; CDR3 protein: CASSPTSGLYEQYF
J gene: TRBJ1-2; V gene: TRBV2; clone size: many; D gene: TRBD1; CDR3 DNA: TGTGCCAGCAGTAACCCCAGGGGGCCTCAGCTGGGCTACACCTTC; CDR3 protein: CASSNPRGPQLGYTF
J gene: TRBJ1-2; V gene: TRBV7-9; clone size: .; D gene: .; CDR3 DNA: TGTGCCAGCAGCTTAGGGGCGCAGGCTTTGGGCTACACCTTC; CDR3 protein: CASSLGAQALGYTF
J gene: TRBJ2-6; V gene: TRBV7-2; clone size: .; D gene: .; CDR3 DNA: TGTGCCAGCAGCTTAGCGAGCTCTGGGGCCAACGTCCTGACTTTC; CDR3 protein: CASSLASSGANVLTF
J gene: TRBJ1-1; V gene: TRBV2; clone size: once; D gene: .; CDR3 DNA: TGTGCCAGCAGTGAAAACAGGTTGAACACTGAAGCTTTCTTT; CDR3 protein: CASSENRLNTEAFF
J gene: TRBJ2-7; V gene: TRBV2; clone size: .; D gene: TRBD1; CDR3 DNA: TGTGCCAGCAGTGAAGCTCCCGGACAGGACGCCTACGAGCAGTACTTC; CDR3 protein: CASSEAPGQDAYEQYF
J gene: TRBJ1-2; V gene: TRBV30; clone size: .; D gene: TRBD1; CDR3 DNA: TGTGCCTGGAGTGGGAGAGGACAGGGGAACTATGGCTACACCTTC; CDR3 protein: CAWSGRGQGNYGYTF
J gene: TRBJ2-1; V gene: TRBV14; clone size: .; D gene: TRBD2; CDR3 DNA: TGTGCCAGCAGCCCAACTAGCGATGAGCAGTTCTTC; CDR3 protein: CASSPTSDEQFF
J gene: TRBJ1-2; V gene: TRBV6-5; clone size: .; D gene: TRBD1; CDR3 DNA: TGTGCCAGCAGTCGGTTACTGCGGGACAGCTATGGCTACACCTTC; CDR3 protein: CASSRLLRDSYGYTF
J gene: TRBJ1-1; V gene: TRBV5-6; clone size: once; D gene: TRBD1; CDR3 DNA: TGTGCCAGCAGCCCTGACAGGGGGCAACGGAACACTGAAGCTTTCTTT; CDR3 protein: CASSPDRGQRNTEAFF
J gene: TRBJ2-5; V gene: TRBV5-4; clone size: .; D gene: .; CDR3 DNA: TGTGCCAGCGGACAATTCCAAGAGACCCAGTACTTC; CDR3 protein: CASGQFQETQYF
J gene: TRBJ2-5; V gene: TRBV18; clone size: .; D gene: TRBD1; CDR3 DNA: TGTGCCAGCTCACCTGGACAGGCCAGGGAGACCCAGTACTTC; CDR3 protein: CASSPGQARETQYF
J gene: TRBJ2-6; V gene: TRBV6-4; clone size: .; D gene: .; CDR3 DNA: TGTGCCAGCAGTGCCCGAGGTGCTGGGGCCAACGTCCTGACTTTC; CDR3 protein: CASSARGAGANVLTF
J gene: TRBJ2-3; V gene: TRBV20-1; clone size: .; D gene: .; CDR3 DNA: TGCAGTGCTAAGGAGTGGGATACGCAGTATTTT; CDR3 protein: CSAKEWDTQYF
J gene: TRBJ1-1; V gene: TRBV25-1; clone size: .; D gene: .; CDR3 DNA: TGTGCCAGCAGTCCCCTGACGGGGGGCTGGAACACTGAAGCTTTCTTT; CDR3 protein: CASSPLTGGWNTEAFF
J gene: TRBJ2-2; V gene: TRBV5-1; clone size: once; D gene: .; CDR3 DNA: TGCGCCAGCAGCCGTAGCGCCACGAACACCGGGGAGCTGTTTTTT; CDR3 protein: CASSRSATNTGELFF
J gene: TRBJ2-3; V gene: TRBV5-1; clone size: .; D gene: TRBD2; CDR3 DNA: TGCGCCAGCAGCCATGGACTAGCGGGAGGAACGCTCACAGATACGCAGTATTTT; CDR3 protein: CASSHGLAGGTLTDTQYF
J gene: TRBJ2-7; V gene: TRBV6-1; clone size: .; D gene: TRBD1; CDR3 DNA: TGTGCCAGCAGGACCACAGGGGGCCACGAGCAGTACTTC; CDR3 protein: CASRTTGGHEQYF
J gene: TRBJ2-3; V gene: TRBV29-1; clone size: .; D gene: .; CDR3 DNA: TGCAGCGTTGCAGGCACAGATACGCAGTATTTT; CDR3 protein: CSVAGTDTQYF
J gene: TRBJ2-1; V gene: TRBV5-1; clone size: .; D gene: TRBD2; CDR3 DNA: TGCGCCAGCAGACCCCGGGCGGGACTAGCGGGAGAATGGTACAATGAGCAGTTCTTC; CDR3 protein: CASRPRAGLAGEWYNEQFF
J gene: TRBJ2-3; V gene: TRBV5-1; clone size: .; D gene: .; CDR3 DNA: TGCGCCAGCAGCTTGGCAGACACCACAGATACGCAGTATTTT; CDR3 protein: CASSLADTTDTQYF
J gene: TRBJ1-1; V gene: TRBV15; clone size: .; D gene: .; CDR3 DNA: TGTGCCACCGGGGGCCTGAACACTGAAGCTTTCTTT; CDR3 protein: CATGGLNTEAFF
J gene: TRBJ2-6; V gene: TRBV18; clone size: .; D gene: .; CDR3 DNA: TGTGCCAGCTCCCCTGGGCTAGCCTTTTCCGGGGCCAACGTCCTGACTTTC; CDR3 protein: CASSPGLAFSGANVLTF
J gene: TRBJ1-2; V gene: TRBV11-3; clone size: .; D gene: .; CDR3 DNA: TGTGCCAGCAGCTTAGGGGGAGACAGGATGGGCTACACCTTC; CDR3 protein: CASSLGGDRMGYTF
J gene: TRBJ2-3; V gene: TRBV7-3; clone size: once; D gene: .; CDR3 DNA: TGTGCCAGCAGCTCTTCCCGGGGAGAGCAGTATTTT; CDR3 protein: CASSSSRGEQYF
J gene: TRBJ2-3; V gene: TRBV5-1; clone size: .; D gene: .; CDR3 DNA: TGCGCCAGCAGCTTGGTTTCAGGGACAGATACGCAGTATTTT; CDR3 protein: CASSLVSGTDTQYF
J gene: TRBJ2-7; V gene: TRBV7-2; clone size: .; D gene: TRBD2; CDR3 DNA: TGTGCCAGCAGCTCGCCGGGACTAGTCCTCTACGAGCAGTACTTC; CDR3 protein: CASSSPGLVLYEQYF
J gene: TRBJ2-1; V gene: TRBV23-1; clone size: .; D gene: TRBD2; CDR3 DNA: TGCGCCAGCAGTCAATCGAAGGTAGCGGGAGTTCCCCACAATGAGCAGTTCTTC; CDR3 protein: CASSQSKVAGVPHNEQFF
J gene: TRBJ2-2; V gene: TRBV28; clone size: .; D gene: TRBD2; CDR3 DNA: TGTGCCAGCAGTGCCGGGACTAGCGGGAGGGCGAACACCGGGGAGCTGTTTTTT; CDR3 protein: CASSAGTSGRANTGELFF
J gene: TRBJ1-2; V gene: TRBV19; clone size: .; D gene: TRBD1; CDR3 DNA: TGTGCCAGTATGGAGACAGGGACCTATGGCTACACCTTC; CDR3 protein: CASMETGTYGYTF
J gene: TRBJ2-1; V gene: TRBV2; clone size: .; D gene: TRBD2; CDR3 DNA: TGTGCCAGCAAGGCTAGCGGCAACAATGAGCAGTTCTTC; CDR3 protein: CASKASGNNEQFF
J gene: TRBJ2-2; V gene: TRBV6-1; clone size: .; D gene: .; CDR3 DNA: TGTGCCAGCAGTGCATCTCAGGGTTTTAACACCGGGGAGCTGTTTTTT; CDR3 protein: CASSASQGFNTGELFF
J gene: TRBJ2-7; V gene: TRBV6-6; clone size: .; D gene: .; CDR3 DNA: TGTGCCAGCAGTTTAGCGACCTCCTACGAGCAGTACTTC; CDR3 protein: CASSLATSYEQYF
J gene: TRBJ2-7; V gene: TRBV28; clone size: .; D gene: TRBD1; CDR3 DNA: TGTGCCAGCAGTCCCTACCCCGGGACAGGGGATCACGAGCAGTACTTC; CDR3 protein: CASSPYPGTGDHEQYF
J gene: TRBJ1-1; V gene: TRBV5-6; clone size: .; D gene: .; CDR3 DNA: TGTGCCAGCAGCTCATTGACAGTGAACACTGAAGCTTTCTTT; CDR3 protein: CASSSLTVNTEAFF
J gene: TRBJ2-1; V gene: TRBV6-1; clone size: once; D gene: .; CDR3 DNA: TGTGCCAGCAGTGAAAGACTCATCAACTACAATGAGCAGTTCTTC; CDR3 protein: CASSERLINYNEQFF
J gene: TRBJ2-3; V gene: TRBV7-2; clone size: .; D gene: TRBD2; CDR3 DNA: TGTGCCAGCAGCTTAGCGGGCACTAGCGGGATGACAGATACGCAGTATTTT; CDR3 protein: CASSLAGTSGMTDTQYF
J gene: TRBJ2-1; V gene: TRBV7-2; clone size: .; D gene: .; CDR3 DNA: TGTGCCAGCAGCTTACGGAATGAGCAGTTCTTC; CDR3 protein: CASSLRNEQFF
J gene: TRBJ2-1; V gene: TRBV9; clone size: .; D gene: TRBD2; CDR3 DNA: TGTGCCAGCAGCGTAGGGGAGGGGACCTACAATGAGCAGTTCTTC; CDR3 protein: CASSVGEGTYNEQFF
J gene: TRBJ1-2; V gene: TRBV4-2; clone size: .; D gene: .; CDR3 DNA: TGTGCCAGCAGCCAGGAGGGAGGGAGGGCCTATGGCTACACCTTC; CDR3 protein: CASSQEGGRAYGYTF
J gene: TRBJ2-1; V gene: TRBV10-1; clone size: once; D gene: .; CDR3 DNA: TGCGCCAGCAGTGATGCAGGGAGGAATGAGCAGTTCTTC; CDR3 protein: CASSDAGRNEQFF
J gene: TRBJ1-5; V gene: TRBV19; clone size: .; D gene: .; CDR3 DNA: TGTGCCAGTAGTACCCAAGGAGCACACATCAATCAGCCCCAGCATTTT; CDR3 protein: CASSTQGAHINQPQHF
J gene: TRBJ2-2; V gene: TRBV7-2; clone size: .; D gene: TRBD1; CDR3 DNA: TGTGCCAGCAGCCCGGACAGGGGGGGCACCGGGGAGCTGTTTTTT; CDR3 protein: CASSPDRGGTGELFF
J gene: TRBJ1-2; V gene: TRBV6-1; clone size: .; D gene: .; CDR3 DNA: TGTGCCAGCAGGCCGGGGAGAACACGCTACACCTTC; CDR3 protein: CASRPGRTRYTF
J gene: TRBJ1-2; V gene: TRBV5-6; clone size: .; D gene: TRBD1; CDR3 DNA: TGTGCCAGCAGCCCCGGACAGGGGGCCTATGGCTACACCTTC; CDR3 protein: CASSPGQGAYGYTF
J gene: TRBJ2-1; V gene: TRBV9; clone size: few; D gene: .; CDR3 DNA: TGTGCCAGCAGCGTAGGTGGCGGCTACAATGAGCAGTTCTTC; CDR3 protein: CASSVGGGYNEQFF